Sequencing of this T cell receptor (beta chain) was carried out in a study of blood T cell repertoires in COVID-19. About the study: COVID-19 samples collected from the United States, Italy and Spain covered acute and convalescent phases. From T cells, B-cell-depleted T cells, or PBMCs came the material, which was cDNA or gDNA.

How the authors handled the data: Reference gene primer amplification in the assay estimated nucleated cell counts. TCRdb's copy holds only in-frame clones and misses some; the assay was immunoSEQ multiplex PCR. V and J calls and clone size are copied from that table; D and trimming were computed from the DNA. The table shows around 340,000 clones, with roughly 90% occurring only once. V was trimmed by 0 bases and J by 0 bases, leaving 9 bases between them. Germline CDR1 reads LNHNV; CDR2 reads YYDKDF (reference sequence). CDR3 size: 16 residues. Patients at the Seattle site were enrolled during active infection and followed longitudinally.

The clonotype originates from a woman in her sixties with COVID-19, enrolled during active disease. The sequenced material came from peripheral blood. The rearrangement joins TRBV15 to TRBJ1-3; no definite D call. CDR3 in amino acids: CATSRDSPSSGNTIYF. The DNA for the CDR3 is TGTGCCACCAGCAGAGATTCCCCTAGCTCTGGAAACACCATATATTTT.